The clone carrying this T cell receptor (beta chain) was found a few times. What it binds is unknown. These data belong to a study of naive and memory T cell subsets. General study points: No ground truth validated the naive and memory repertoire findings. In CD4 and CD8 cells, diversity dropped from naive through EMRA.

The beta constant-region primer was an equimolar mix of two oligonucleotides covering TRBC1 and TRBC2. A single record per CDR3 protein comes from TCRdb applying MiXCR to the UMI-ligation and nested PCR reads. The sample yields fewer than 30,000 distinct CDR3 sequences, roughly 10% seen once. Sequences were obtained from effector memory CD4+ T cells from blood. Documented subset: effector memory, CD45RA- CD27-. This clonotype was sampled from a human donor in good health.

The CDR3 sequence is CASSQVGGAGLAEDTQYF. Here the CDR3 DNA reads TGTGCCAGCAGCCAAGTGGGGGGGGCCGGACTAGCTGAAGATACGCAGTATTTT. The chain carries TRBV4-2 and TRBJ2-3; 8 bases agree with TRBD2. Germline values: CDR1 LGHNA, CDR2 YNFKEQ. The CDR3 consists of 18 residues. The trim removed 1 base at V and 5 bases at J, leaving 14 bases unmatched.